This T cell receptor beta chain was sequenced for a study of cytomegalovirus exposure and HLA in healthy donors. Study as a whole: Among the 370 or so donors who were genotyped, about 84% fell in the genetic ancestry cluster that is associated with self-reported Caucasian donors. Overall study findings and caveats: Generally TCR sequences proved uncommon, though certain public TCRs appeared in numerous donors. In terms of immune exposure information, only CMV serostatus was available.

Use of 60 Vbeta and 13 Jbeta primers characterized the PCR. Produced via immunoSEQ multiplex PCR; TCRdb's table is partial and in-frame only. The sample carries 60,000 to 70,000 clones, over 75% recorded once. In its sample, this clone was seen a few times. Its antigen remains unknown. Per germline, CDR1 MNHNY and CDR2 SVGAGI (reference sequence). The V gene lost 1 base and the J gene lost 4 bases, with 17 bases spanning the gap. The CDR3 runs to 16 residues. Each donor's status was that of a healthy bone marrow donor. Sequencing input: PBMCs. This chain joins TRBV6-6 and TRBJ2-7; D is perhaps TRBD1 (6 bases). This receptor was identified in a woman between 25 and 40 years old in good health and CMV-seronegative. The CDR3 sequence: CASSYLGSGGGYEQYF. CDR3 bases: TGTGCCAGCAGTTACTTAGGATCTGGGGGCGGTTACGAGCAGTACTTC.